The clone carrying this T cell receptor (beta chain) was seen a few times. Amplified TCR beta CDR3 regions came from RNA transcripts. First-round RT-PCR with HTBI primers amplified the TCR CDR3 region. TCRdb reprocessed the multiplex PCR reads via MiXCR and lists one record per CDR3 protein. The table lists roughly 180,000 distinct CDR3 sequences, roughly 9.4% of them singletons. The entry originates in a study of T cells in Graves' hyperthyroidism and ophthalmopathy. Thyroid ultrasound and orbital computed tomography, with clinical symptoms and serum thyroxine and TRAb, informed diagnoses. Blood was drawn at first hyperthyroidism diagnosis, before any ophthalmopathy symptoms. Germline V CDR1 and CDR2: ENHRY, SYGVKD. The CDR3 has 15 residues. Trimming removed 11 bases from V and 5 bases from J, with 22 bases in between.

The sequence derives from a woman between 18 and 29 years old with Graves' hyperthyroidism that later progressed to Graves' ophthalmopathy. Material: blood. V gene TRBV10-3 combines with J gene TRBJ2-1, with D possibly being TRBD1 (5 bases). This CDR3 is CASVGDRPVDNEQFF. CDR3 nucleotides: TGTGCCTCTGTGGGTGACAGACCAGTTGACAATGAGCAGTTCTTC.